This T cell receptor beta chain emerged from a study of cytomegalovirus exposure and HLA in healthy donors. Unmatched junction bases numbered 12, after V lost 7 bases and J lost 4 bases. Germline CDR1 reads MDHEN; CDR2 reads SYDVKM. There are 15 residues in the CDR3. TCRdb's table, derived via immunoSEQ multiplex PCR, lists solely in-frame clones and lacks some. This sample has around 55,000 clones; roughly 90% occur once, and the top ten carry around 2.9%. Specimen: PBMCs. This TCR was sampled from a man younger than 30 in good health and CMV-seronegative. The chain links TRBV28 to TRBJ2-5, with 7 bases matching TRBD2. The CDR3 loop reads CASIPGGRMRETQYF. DNA of the CDR3: TGTGCCAGCATCCCGGGCGGGAGAATGAGAGAGACCCAGTACTTC.